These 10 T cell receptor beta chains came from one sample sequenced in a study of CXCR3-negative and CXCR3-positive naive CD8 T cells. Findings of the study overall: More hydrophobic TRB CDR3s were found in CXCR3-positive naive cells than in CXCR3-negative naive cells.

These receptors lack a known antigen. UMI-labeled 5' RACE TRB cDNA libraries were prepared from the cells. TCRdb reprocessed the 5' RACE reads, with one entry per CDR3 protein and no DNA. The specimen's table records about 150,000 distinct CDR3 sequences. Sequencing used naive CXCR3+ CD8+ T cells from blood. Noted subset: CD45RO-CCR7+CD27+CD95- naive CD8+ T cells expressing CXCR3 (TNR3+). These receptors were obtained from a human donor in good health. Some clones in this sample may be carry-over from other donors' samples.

Here the CDR3 reads CASSTTQNRNSNQPQHF. This rearrangement joins TRBV7-9 to TRBJ1-5; TCRdb proposes TRBD1, but this gene call is untestable without DNA. Germline CDR1 and CDR2: SEHNR and FQNEAQ (reference sequence). The CDR3 is made up of 17 amino acids.

The CDR3: CASRVSYNEQFF. The chain couples TRBV6-5 to TRBJ2-1. The CDR3 spans 12 residues. Germline V lookup: CDR1 MNHEY, CDR2 SVGAGI.

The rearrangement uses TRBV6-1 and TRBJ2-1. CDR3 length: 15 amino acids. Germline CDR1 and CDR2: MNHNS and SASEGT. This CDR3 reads CASSLLRGYGGEQFF.

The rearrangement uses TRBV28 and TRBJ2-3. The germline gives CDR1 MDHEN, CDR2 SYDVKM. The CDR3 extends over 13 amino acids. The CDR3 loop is CASSPQAGDTQYF.

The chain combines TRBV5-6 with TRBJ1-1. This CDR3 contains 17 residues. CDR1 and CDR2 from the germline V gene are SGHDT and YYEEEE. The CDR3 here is CASSLSQASTWAPEAFF.

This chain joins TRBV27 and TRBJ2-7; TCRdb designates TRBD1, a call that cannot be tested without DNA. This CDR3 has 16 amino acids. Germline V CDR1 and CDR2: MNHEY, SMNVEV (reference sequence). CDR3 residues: CASSLSGGGRVYEQYF.

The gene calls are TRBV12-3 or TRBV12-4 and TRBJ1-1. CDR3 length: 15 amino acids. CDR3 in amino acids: CASSLIPGNDTEAFF.

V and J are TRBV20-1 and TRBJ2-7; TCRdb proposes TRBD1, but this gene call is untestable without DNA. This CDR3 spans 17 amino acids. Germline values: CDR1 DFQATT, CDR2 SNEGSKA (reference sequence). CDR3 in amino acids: CSARSDRGSTTTYEQYF.

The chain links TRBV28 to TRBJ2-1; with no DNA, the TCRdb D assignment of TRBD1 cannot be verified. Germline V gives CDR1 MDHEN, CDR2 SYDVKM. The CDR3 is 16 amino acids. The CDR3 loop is CASSLRAQGVNNEQFF. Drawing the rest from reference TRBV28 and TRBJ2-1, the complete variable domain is DVKVTQSSRYLVKRTGEKVFLECVQDMDHENMFWYRQDPGLGLRLIYFSYDVKMKEKGDIPEGYSVSREKKERFSLILESASTNQTSMYLCASSLRAQGVNNEQFFGPGTRLTVL.

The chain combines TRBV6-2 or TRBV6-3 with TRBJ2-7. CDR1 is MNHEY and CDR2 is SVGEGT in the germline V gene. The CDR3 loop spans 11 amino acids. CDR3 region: CASSGAYEQYF.